These T cell receptor beta chains were read from a single sample in a study of blood T cell repertoires in COVID-19. Profiling relied on immunoSEQ multiplex PCR, and the TCRdb table lists in-frame clones only, not all of them. The profile shows just over 60,000 clones, around 80% of them singletons. The sample consisted of peripheral blood. These receptors were obtained from a man aged 60 to 69 with acute or convalescent COVID-19. Both conserved end residues are part of each CDR3. Each record gives: V gene, D gene, CDR3 protein. D genes are given only for firm matches.

V: TRBV7-7; D: TRBD2; CDR3: CASSRGGGHSADTQYF
V: TRBV20-1; D: .; CDR3: CSARSVYEQYF
V: TRBV7-2; D: .; CDR3: CASSPTRWTANTEAFF
V: TRBV28; D: TRBD1; CDR3: CASSLPGQATEAFF
V: TRBV13; D: TRBD1; CDR3: CASSSERDRVTDTQYF
V: TRBV5-1; D: TRBD2; CDR3: CASSLALMRAGGGQETQYF
V: TRBV6-6; D: .; CDR3: CASSYNQNQPQHF
V: TRBV5-1; D: TRBD1; CDR3: CASSFGTGNQPQHF
V: TRBV18; D: .; CDR3: CASSPGADGAYEQYF
V: TRBV28; D: .; CDR3: CASSSLTASNEKLFF
V: TRBV3-1/TRBV3-2; D: .; CDR3: CASSQEMQGSSPLHF
V: TRBV27; D: .; CDR3: CASSLSGGSTDTQYF
V: TRBV9; D: .; CDR3: CASEGGAPGANVLTF
V: TRBV18; D: TRBD2; CDR3: CASSPTSGLSTDTQYF
V: TRBV5-4; D: TRBD2; CDR3: CASSLNAGRPDTQYF
V: TRBV30; D: TRBD1; CDR3: CAWTETGVIYGYTF
V: TRBV10-3; D: TRBD2; CDR3: CAISESKAGTTDTQYF
V: TRBV29-1; D: TRBD1; CDR3: CSVLTGRSGNTGELFF
V: TRBV2; D: TRBD1; CDR3: CASKLTGTGGEKLFF
V: TRBV25-1; D: .; CDR3: CASSDKGTPLRKLFF
V: TRBV2; D: TRBD2; CDR3: CASSDEAGTSGRAYTGELFF
V: TRBV7-2; D: .; CDR3: CASSPSPQGHEQYF
V: TRBV5-6; D: .; CDR3: CASNQGVEQFF
V: TRBV5-4; D: .; CDR3: CASSLKVLAVGNEQFF
V: TRBV6-4; D: .; CDR3: CASSREAERGDTQYF
V: TRBV11-2; D: .; CDR3: CASSLEVRRGETQYF
V: TRBV19; D: TRBD1; CDR3: CASSTGTGYGYTF
V: TRBV27; D: .; CDR3: CASSLSPGATYEQYF
V: TRBV5-1; D: TRBD2; CDR3: CASSPRTSGNNEQFF